This TCR beta chain was sequenced during a study of radiotherapy plus CTLA-4 blockade in lung cancer. General study findings and limits: Blood TCR clones of tumor origin expanded after radiotherapy plus ipilimumab. Early clone dynamics of blood T cells, plus interferon-beta, reportedly predicted response best.

Between the trimmed V and J ends, which lost 5 bases and 5 bases, there was a span of 15 bases. The CDR3 has 14 residues. Germline CDR1 SGHTA, CDR2 FQGNSA. A remark on this clone: Its antigen is not known.

The assay was immunoSEQ multiplex PCR, and TCRdb's table has in-frame clones only and misses some. This table has roughly 90,000 clones, around 72% appearing once. The rearrangement uses TRBV7-2 and TRBJ1-1; TRBD1 is a possible D gene (6 bases). The sequences come from peripheral blood, collected from a patient treated with radiotherapy plus ipilimumab. The clonotype originates from a human donor with non-small cell lung cancer that progressed on radiotherapy plus ipilimumab. For the CDR3, the DNA is TGTGCCAGCAGCCCACAGGGTTCAAGGACTGAAGCTTTCTTT. It translates to CASSPQGSRTEAFF.